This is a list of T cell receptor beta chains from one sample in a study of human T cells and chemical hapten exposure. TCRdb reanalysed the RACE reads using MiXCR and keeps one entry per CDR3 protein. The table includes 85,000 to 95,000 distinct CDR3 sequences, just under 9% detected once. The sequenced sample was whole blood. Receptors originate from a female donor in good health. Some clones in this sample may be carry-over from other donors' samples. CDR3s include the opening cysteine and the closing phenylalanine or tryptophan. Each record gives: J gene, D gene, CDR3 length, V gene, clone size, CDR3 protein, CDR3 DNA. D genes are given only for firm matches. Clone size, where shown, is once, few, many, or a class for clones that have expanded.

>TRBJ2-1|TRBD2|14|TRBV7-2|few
CASSPSGTRDEQFF
TGTGCCAGCAGCCCATCGGGGACTAGAGATGAGCAGTTCTTC
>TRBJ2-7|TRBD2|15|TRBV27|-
CASSPVAGGPHEQYF
TGTGCCAGCAGTCCAGTAGCGGGAGGGCCCCACGAGCAGTACTTC
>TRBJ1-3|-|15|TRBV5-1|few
CASSLEGSSGNTIYF
TGCGCCAGCAGCTTGGAGGGCAGCTCTGGAAACACCATATATTTT
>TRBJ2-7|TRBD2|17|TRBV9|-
CTSSGGLAGGPGGEQYF
TGTACCAGCAGCGGCGGACTAGCGGGAGGGCCAGGGGGTGAGCAGTACTTC
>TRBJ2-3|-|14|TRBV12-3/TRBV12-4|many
CASSDGTPTDTQYF
TGTGCCAGCAGTGATGGGACCCCCACAGATACGCAGTATTTT
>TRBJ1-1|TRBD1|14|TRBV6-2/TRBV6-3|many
CASSPGTGYTEAFF
TGTGCCAGCAGTCCCGGGACAGGCTACACTGAAGCTTTCTTT
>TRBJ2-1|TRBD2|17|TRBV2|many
CASSEALGTSRYNEQFF
TGTGCCAGCAGTGAAGCGCTTGGGACTAGCAGGTACAATGAGCAGTTCTTC
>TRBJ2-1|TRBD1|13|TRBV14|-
CASSQEYGQGEFF
TGTGCCAGCAGCCAAGAATACGGGCAGGGGGAGTTCTTC
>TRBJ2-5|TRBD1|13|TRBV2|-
CASHPSRGETQYF
TGTGCCAGCCACCCGAGCAGGGGGGAGACCCAGTACTTC
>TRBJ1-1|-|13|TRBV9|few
CASSSTGSTEAFF
TGTGCCAGCAGCTCCACCGGGTCCACTGAAGCTTTCTTT
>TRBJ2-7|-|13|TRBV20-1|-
CSAPEYRSYEQYF
TGCAGTGCTCCCGAGTACCGATCCTACGAGCAGTACTTC
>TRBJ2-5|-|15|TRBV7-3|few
CASSRSSGGGETQYF
TGTGCCAGCAGCCGGTCTAGCGGAGGGGGGGAGACCCAGTACTTC
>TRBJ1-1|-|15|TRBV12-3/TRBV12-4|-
CASSPREGGDTEAFF
TGTGCCAGCAGTCCTCGGGAGGGAGGGGACACTGAAGCTTTCTTT
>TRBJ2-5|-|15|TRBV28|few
CASSPLGLAQETQYF
TGTGCCAGCAGTCCCTTAGGGCTAGCGCAAGAGACCCAGTACTTC
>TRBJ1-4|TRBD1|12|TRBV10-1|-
CAAGQRNEKLFF
TGCGCCGCGGGACAGCGAAATGAAAAACTGTTTTTT
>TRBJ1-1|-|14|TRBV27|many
CASSLWGGSPEAFF
TGTGCCAGCAGTTTATGGGGCGGTTCCCCCGAAGCTTTCTTT
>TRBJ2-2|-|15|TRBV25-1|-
CASSESQGNTGELFF
TGTGCCAGCAGTGAATCACAGGGGAACACCGGGGAGCTGTTTTTT
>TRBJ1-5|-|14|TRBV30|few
CAWDRILSNQPQHF
TGTGCCTGGGACAGGATTCTGAGCAATCAGCCCCAGCATTTT
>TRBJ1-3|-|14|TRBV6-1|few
CASSEGGRGNTIYF
TGTGCCAGCAGTGAAGGAGGCAGGGGAAACACCATATATTTT
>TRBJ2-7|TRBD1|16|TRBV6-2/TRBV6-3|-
CASSYSPDRGSYEQYF
TGTGCCAGCAGTTACTCCCCGGACAGGGGATCCTACGAGCAGTACTTC
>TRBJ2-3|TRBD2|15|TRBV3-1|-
CASRVTTSGSHTQYF
TGTGCCAGCAGGGTTACGACTAGCGGGAGTCATACGCAGTATTTT
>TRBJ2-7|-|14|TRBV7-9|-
CASSLTESLTGQYF
TGTGCCAGCAGCTTGACGGAAAGCCTTACTGGGCAGTACTTC
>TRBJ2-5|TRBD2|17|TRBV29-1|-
CSVVSWREPVGQETQYF
TGCAGCGTTGTATCGTGGCGGGAGCCCGTTGGTCAAGAGACCCAGTACTTC
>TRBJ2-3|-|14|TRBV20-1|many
CSATRQASTDTQYF
TGCAGTGCTACACGACAGGCTAGCACAGATACGCAGTATTTT
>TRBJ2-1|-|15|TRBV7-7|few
CASSSGLQTYNEQFF
TGTGCTAGCAGCTCGGGACTCCAGACCTACAATGAGCAGTTCTTC
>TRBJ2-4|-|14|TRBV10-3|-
CAISTDGTGNIQYF
TGTGCCATCAGTACGGACGGTACTGGGAACATTCAGTACTTC
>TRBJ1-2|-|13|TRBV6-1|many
CASSEEQLYGYTF
TGTGCCAGCAGTGAGGAACAGCTTTATGGCTACACCTTC
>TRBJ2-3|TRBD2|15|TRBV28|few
CASSSYSGRQDTQYF
TGTGCCAGCAGTTCTTATAGCGGGAGGCAAGATACGCAGTATTTT
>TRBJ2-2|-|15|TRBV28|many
CASSDPGLNTGELFF
TGTGCCAGCAGTGACCCAGGGTTGAACACCGGGGAGCTGTTTTTT
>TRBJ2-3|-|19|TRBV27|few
CASSLSVVASASSTDTQYF
TGTGCCAGCAGTTTATCGGTCGTGGCTAGCGCCTCTAGCACAGATACGCAGTATTTT
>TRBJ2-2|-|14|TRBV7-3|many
CASSYEGNTGELFF
TGTGCCAGCAGCTATGAGGGTAACACCGGGGAGCTGTTTTTT
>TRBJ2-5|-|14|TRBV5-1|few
CASSFASNEETQYF
TGCGCCAGCAGCTTTGCCAGTAATGAAGAGACCCAGTACTTC
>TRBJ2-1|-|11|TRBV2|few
CASNSYNEQFF
TGTGCCAGCAACTCCTACAATGAGCAGTTCTTC
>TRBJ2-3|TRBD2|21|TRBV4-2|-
CASSHEGAILLAGGEANTQYF
TGTGCCAGCAGCCACGAAGGGGCTATCTTACTAGCGGGAGGAGAAGCAAATACGCAGTATTTT
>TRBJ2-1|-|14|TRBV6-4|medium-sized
CASSDGGDYNEQFF
TGTGCCAGCAGTGACGGTGGGGATTACAATGAGCAGTTCTTC
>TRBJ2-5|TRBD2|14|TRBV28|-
CASRGTRNEETQYF
TGTGCCAGCAGGGGGACTAGGAACGAAGAGACCCAGTACTTC
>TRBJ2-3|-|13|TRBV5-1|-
CASSFSDGEAQYF
TGCGCCAGCAGCTTCTCGGACGGGGAGGCGCAGTATTTT
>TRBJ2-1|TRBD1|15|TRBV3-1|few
CASSQEGDRDHEQFF
TGTGCCAGCAGCCAAGAAGGGGACAGGGATCATGAGCAGTTCTTC
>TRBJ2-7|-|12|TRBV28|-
CASSLPQRGEYF
TGTGCCAGCAGTTTACCCCAACGCGGAGAGTACTTC
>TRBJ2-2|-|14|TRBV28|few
CATRWKFYDGELFF
TGTGCCACCCGGTGGAAATTTTACGACGGGGAGCTGTTTTTT
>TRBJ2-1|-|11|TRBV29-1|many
CSVDGRNEQFF
TGCAGCGTTGACGGGAGAAATGAGCAGTTCTTC
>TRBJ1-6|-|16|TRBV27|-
CASSSGVTVSASPLHF
TGTGCCAGCAGTTCTGGGGTGACAGTCTCAGCGTCACCCCTCCACTTT
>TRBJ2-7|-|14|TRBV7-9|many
CASSPDTGSYEQYF
TGTGCCAGCAGCCCGGATACAGGTAGTTACGAGCAGTACTTC
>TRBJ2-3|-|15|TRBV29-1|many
CSVESLISSTDTQYF
TGCAGCGTTGAATCCTTAATCTCGAGTACAGATACGCAGTATTTT
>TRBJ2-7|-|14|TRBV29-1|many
CSVAPDLSSYEQYF
TGCAGCGTCGCCCCGGACCTAAGCTCCTACGAGCAGTACTTC
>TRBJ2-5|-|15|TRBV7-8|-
CASSLVSGGPETQYF
TGTGCCAGCAGCTTAGTATCGGGGGGCCCGGAGACCCAGTACTTC
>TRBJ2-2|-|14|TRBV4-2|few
CASSQVGNTGELFF
TGTGCCAGCAGCCAAGTAGGGAACACCGGGGAGCTGTTTTTT
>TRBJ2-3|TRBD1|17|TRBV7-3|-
CASSLKGVDRDPDTQYF
TGTGCCAGCAGCTTAAAGGGGGTGGACAGGGATCCAGATACGCAGTATTTT
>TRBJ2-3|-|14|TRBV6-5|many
CASSFYLNRDTQYF
TGTGCCAGCAGCTTCTATCTGAACAGAGATACGCAGTATTTT
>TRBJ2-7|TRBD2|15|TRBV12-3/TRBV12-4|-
CASSPRTSGSLEQYF
TGTGCCAGCAGTCCTCGGACTAGCGGGAGTCTCGAGCAGTACTTC
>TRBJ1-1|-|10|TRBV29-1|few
CSVVGAEAFF
TGCAGCGTTGTGGGGGCTGAAGCTTTCTTT
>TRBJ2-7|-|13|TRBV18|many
CASSPQDQPEQYF
TGTGCCAGCTCACCACAGGATCAACCCGAGCAGTACTTC
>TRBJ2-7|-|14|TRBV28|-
CASSLLVGPYEQYF
TGTGCCAGCAGTTTACTTGTAGGGCCCTACGAGCAGTACTTC